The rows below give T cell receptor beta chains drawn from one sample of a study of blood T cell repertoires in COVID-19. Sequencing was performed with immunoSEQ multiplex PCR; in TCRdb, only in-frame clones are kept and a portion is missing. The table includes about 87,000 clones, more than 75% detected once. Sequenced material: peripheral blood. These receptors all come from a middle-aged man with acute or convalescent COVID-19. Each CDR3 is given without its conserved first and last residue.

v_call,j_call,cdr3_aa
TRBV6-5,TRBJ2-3,ASRGAGGVDTQY
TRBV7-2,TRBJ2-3,ASSLTPGADTQY
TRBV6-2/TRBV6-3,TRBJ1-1,ASSHTGTAF
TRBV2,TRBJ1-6,ASQGWNSPLH
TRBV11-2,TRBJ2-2,ASSQDRSTGELF
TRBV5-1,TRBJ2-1,ASSLVVMGLSGANNEQF
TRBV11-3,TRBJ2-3,ASSLGRTREADTQY
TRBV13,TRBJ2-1,ASSLRSGFSYNEQF
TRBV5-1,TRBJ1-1,ASSSLGGSDTEAF
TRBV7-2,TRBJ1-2,ASSLAPTGYYGYT
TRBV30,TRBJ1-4,AWSSRQAPNEKLF
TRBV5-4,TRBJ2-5,ASSLRGQGEETQY
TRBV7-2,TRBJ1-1,ASSPFPGQGKNTEAF
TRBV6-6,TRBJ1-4,ASSPPGQDRKLF
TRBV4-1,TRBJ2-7,ASSQISGAFYEQY
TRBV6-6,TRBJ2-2,ASRLPTGELF
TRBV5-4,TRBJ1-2,ASNLAGGRGYT
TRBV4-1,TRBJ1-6,ASRKALGTGEGLGSPLH
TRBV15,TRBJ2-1,ATSRASSGTIRGLNEQF
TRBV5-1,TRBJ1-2,ASSFTTGKRDGYT
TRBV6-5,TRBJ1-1,ASSFARNTEAF
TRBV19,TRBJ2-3,ASLARGTDTQY
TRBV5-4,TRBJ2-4,ASSPLSGRVAKNIQY
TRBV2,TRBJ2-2,ASSGAGGGTGELF
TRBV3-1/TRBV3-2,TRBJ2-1,ASSQASGSSYNEQF
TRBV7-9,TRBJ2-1,ASSSRGLAEYNEQF